This T cell receptor (beta chain) was documented in a study of CD8+ T cells in alopecia areata. Looking at the study overall: The study gave tofacitinib for 6 to 18 months, then 6 months off drug.

Note on this clone: Its antigen remains unknown.

Lesional scalp tissue (obtained by punch biopsy) and peripheral blood were collected from alopecia areata patients. Findings and caveats of the study: It was less clear whether patients shared TCRs than it was in mice, possibly because of HLA.

Reverse transcribed after extraction, RNA yielded cDNA as the sequencing template. Assay used: immunoSEQ multiplex PCR; TCRdb lists only in-frame clones, some missing. The profile shows roughly 150,000 clones, around 55% of them singletons. The CDR3 totals 13 residues. The ends were cut back, 1 base at V and 2 bases at J, with 6 bases in the middle. CDR1 is SGHRS, CDR2 YFSETQ, per germline. This clonotype was obtained from a human donor with alopecia areata. Sample: CD8+ T cells sorted from blood, taken at week 0. V is TRBV5-1 and J is TRBJ1-1; D uncertain. CDR3 nucleotides: TGCGCCAGCAGCTTGTCTACTAACACTGAAGCTTTCTTT. It translates to CASSLSTNTEAFF.